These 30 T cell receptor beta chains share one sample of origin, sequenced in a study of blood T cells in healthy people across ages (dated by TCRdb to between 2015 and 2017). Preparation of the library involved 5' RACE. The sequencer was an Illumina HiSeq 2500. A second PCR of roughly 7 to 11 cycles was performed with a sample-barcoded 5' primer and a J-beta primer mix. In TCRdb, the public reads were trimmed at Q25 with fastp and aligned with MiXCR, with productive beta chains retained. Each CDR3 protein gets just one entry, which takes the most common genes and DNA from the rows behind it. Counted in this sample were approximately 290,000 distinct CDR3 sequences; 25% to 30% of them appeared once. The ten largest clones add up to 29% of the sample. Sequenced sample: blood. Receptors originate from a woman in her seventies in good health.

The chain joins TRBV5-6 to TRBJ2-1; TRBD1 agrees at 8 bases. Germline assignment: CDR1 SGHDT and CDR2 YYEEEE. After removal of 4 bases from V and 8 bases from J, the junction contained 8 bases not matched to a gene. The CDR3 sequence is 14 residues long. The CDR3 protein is CASSSTGGSYEQFF. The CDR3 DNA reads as TGTGCCAGCAGCAGTACAGGGGGAAGTTATGAGCAGTTCTTC.

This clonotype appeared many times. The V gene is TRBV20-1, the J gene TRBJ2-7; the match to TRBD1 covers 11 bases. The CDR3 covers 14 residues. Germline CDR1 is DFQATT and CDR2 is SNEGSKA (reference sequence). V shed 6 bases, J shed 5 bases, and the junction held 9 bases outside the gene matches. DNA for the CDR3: TGCAGTGCCCCCCGGACAGGGGGCTTCGACGAGCAGTACTTC. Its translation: CSAPRTGGFDEQYF.

CDR3 amino acids: CASSYGQSYEQYF. The CDR3 coding sequence is TGTGCCAGCAGTTACGGACAGTCCTACGAGCAGTACTTC. The chain joins TRBV27 to TRBJ2-7; weak D call: TRBD1 (6 bases). CDR1 is MNHEY, CDR2 SMNVEV, per germline (reference sequence). The V gene lost 4 bases and the J gene lost 1 base, with 8 bases spanning the gap. The CDR3 sequence is 13 residues long.

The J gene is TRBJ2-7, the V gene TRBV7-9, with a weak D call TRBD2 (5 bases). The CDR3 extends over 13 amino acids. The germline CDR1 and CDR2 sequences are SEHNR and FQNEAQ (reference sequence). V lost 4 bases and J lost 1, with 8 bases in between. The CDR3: CASSYSVSYEQYF. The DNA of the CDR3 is TGTGCCAGCAGCTATAGCGTTTCCTACGAGCAGTACTTC.

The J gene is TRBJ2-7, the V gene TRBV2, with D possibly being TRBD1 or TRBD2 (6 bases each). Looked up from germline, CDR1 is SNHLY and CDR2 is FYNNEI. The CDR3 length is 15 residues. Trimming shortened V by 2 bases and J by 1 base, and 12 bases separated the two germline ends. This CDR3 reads CASSEPRGVSYEQYV. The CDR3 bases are TGTGCCAGCAGTGAACCTAGGGGGGTGTCCTACGAGCAGTACGTC.

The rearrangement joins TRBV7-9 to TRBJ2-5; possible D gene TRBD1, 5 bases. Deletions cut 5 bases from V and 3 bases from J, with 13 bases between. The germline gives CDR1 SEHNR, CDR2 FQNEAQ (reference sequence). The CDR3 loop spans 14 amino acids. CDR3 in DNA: TGTGCCAGCAGCGAACCAGGGTTCGAAGAGACCCAGTACTTC. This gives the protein CASSEPGFEETQYF.

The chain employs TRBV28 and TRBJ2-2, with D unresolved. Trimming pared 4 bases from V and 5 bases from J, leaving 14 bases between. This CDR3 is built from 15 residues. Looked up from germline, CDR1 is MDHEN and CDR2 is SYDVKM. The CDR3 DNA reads TGTGCCAGCAGTTCCGATCTGGGAAGGACCGGGGAGCTGTTTTTT. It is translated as CASSSDLGRTGELFF.

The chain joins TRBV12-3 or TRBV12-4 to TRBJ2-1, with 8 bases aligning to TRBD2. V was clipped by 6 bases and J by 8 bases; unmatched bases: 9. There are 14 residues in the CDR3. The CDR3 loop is CASSSAGGSYEQFF. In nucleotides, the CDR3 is TGTGCCAGCAGCTCCGCGGGAGGAAGCTATGAGCAGTTCTTC.

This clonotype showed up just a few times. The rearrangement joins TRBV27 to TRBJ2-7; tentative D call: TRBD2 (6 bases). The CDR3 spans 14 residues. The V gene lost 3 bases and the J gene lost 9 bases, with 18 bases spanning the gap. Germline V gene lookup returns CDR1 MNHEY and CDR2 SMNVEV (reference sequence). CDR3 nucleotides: TGTGCCAGCAGTTTCAAACGGGAGTCGAGTGGGCAGTACTTC. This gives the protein CASSFKRESSGQYF.

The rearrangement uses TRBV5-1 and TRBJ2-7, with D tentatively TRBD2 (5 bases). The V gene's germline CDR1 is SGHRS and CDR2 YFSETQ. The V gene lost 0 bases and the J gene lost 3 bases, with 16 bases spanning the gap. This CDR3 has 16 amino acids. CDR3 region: CASSLGTSGSLYEQYF. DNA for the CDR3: TGCGCCAGCAGCTTGGGAACCTCGGGATCGCTCTACGAGCAGTACTTC.

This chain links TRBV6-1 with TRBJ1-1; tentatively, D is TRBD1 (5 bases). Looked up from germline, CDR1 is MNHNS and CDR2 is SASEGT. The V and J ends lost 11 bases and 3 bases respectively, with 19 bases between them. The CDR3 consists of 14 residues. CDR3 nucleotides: TGTGCCGGTAAAGAGGGGCCTATGGACACTGAAGCTTTCTTT. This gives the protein CAGKEGPMDTEAFF.

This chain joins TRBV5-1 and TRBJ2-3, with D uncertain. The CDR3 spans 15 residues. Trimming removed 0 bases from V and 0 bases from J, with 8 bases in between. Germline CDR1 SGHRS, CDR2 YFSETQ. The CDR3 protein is CASSLEWASTDTQYF. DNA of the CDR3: TGCGCCAGCAGCTTGGAATGGGCTAGCACAGATACGCAGTATTTT.

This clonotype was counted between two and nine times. CDR3 nucleotide sequence: TGTGCCAGCAGCCCGCCCGGCGGGACAGGGCCCTCTAATACGCAGTATTTT. Amino acid sequence: CASSPPGGTGPSNTQYF. V and J are TRBV28 and TRBJ2-3, with TRBD1 matching over 9 bases. The germline CDR1 and CDR2 sequences are MDHEN and SYDVKM. V lost 6 bases to trimming and J lost 7 bases; unmatched junction nucleotides: 17. The CDR3 contains 17 residues.

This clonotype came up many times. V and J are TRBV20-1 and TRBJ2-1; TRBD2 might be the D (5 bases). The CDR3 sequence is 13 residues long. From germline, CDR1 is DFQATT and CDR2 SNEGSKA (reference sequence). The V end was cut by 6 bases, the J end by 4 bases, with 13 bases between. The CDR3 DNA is TGCAGTGCCCTACGGGGAGAGTACAATGAGCAGTTCTTC. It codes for CSALRGEYNEQFF.

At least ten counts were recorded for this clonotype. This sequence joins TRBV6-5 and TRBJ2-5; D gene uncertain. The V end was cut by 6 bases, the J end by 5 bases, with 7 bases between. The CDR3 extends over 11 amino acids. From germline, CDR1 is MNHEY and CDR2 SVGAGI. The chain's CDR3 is CASSTRETQYF. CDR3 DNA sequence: TGTGCCAGCAGCACGAGGGAGACCCAGTACTTC.

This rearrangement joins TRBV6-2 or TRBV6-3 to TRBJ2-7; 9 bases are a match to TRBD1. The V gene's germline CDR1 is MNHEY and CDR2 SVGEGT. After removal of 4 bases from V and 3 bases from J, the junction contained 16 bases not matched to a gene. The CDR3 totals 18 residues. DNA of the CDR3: TGTGCCAGCAGTTCCCGGGTTGGGAAGACAGGGGGAGGCTACGAGCAGTACTTC. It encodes CASSSRVGKTGGGYEQYF.

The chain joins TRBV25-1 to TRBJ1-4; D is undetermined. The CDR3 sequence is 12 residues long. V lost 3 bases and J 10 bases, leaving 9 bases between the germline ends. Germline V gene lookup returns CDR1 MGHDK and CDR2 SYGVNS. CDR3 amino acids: CASSEVYGKLFF. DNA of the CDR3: TGTGCCAGCAGTGAGGTATACGGAAAACTGTTTTTT.

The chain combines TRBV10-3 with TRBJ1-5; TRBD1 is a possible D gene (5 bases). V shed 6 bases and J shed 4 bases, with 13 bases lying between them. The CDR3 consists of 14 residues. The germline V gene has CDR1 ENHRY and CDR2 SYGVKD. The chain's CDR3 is CAISLGLSNQPQHF. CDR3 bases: TGTGCCATCAGCTTGGGACTCTCGAATCAGCCCCAGCATTTT.

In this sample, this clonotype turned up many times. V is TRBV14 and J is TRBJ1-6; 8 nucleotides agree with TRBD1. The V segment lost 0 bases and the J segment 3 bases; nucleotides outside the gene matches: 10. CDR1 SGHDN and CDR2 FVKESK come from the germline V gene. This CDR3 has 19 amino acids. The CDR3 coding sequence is TGTGCCAGCAGCCAAGAAAGTCCGCCAGGGGGCTACTATAATTCACCCCTCCACTTT. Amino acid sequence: CASSQESPPGGYYNSPLHF.

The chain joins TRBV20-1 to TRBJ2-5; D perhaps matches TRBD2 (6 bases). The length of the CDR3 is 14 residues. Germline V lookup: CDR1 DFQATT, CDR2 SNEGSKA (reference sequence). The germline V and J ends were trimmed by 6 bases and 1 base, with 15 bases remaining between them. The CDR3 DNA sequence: TGCAGTGCGCTCAGATCAGCGGGCCAAGAGACCCAGTACTTC. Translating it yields CSALRSAGQETQYF.

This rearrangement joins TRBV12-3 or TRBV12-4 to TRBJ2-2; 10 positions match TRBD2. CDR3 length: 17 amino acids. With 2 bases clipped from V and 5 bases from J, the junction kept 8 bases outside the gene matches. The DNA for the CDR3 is TGTGCCAGCAGTTTACGTGGTAGCGGGAGGCAAACCGGGGAGCTGTTTTTT. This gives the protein CASSLRGSGRQTGELFF.

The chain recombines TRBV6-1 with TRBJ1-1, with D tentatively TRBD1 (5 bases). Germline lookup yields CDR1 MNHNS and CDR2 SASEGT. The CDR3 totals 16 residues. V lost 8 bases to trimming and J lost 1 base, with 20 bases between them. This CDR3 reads CASLPSTRGKNTEAFF. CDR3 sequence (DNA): TGTGCCAGCCTCCCATCCACGCGGGGGAAGAACACTGAAGCTTTCTTT.

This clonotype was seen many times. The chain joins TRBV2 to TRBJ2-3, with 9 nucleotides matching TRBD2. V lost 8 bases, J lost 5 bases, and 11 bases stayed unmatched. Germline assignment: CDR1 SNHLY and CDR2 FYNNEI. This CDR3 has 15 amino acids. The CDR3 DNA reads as TGTGCCAGCGGGGACGGAGCGGGAGGTGTAGATACGCAGTATTTT. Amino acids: CASGDGAGGVDTQYF.

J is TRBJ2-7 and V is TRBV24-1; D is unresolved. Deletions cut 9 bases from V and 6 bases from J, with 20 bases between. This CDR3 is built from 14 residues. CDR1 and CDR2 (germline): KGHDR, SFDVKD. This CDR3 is CATSTNAVGSEQYF. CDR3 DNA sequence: TGTGCCACCTCAACGAACGCGGTGGGGTCCGAGCAGTACTTC.

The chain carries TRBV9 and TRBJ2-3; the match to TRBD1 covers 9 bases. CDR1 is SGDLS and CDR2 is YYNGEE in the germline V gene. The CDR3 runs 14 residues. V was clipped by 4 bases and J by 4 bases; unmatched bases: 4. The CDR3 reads CASSQTGGADTQYF. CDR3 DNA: TGTGCCAGCAGCCAAACAGGGGGCGCAGATACGCAGTATTTT.

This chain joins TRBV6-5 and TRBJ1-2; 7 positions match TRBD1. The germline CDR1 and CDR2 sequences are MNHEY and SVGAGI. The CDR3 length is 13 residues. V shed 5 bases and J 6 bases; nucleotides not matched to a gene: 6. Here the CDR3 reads CASSQAGTDGYTF. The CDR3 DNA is TGTGCCAGCAGTCAAGCCGGGACAGATGGCTACACCTTC.

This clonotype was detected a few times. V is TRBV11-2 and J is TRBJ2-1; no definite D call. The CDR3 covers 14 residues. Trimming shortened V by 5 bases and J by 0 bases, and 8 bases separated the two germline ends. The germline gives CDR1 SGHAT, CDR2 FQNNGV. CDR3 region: CASSGRSSYNEQFF. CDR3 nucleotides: TGTGCCAGCAGCGGCAGGAGCTCCTACAATGAGCAGTTCTTC.

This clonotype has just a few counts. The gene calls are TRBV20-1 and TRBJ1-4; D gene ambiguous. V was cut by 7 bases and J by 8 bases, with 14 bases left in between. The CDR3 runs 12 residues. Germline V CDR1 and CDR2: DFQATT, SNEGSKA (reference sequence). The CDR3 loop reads CSVSVGQEKLFF. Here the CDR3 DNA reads TGCAGTGTTAGTGTAGGGCAAGAAAAACTGTTTTTT.

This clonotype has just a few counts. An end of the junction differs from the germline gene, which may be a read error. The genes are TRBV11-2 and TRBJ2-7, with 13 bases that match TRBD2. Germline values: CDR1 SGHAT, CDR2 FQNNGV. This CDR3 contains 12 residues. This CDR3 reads CASSSGLAGDIF. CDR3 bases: TGTGCCAGCAGCTCCGGACTAGCGGGAGATATATTC.

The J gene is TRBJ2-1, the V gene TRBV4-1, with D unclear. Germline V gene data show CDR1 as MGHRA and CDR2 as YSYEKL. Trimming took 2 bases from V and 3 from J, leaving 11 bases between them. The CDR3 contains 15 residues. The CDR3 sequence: CASSQMYSYYNEQFF. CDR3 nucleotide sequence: TGCGCCAGCAGCCAAATGTACAGTTACTACAATGAGCAGTTCTTC.